The entry below describes one T cell receptor beta chain. The antigen is undetermined. This CDR3 region has 9 residues. Trimming left V 11 bases short and J 5 bases short, with 6 bases between. CDR1 is SGHNT and CDR2 is YENEEA in the germline V gene. Clones were sequenced by immunoSEQ multiplex PCR, and TCRdb holds only the in-frame ones, with some missing. The data hold some 52,000 clones, with around 90% observed a single time. The data stem from a study of a mutant IDH1 vaccine in newly diagnosed glioma. Sample time point: week 11, during vaccination. A 20-mer mutant IDH1 peptide at 300 ug was injected subcutaneously with topical imiquimod. The study, taken as a whole, reports: Seemingly, pseudoprogression had no relation to changes in the top peripheral T cell clonotypes.

Sequencing used PBMCs, obtained from a glioma patient whose treatment included an IDH1 peptide vaccine. The genes are TRBV11-3 and TRBJ2-5; D not resolved. The receptor was isolated from a middle-aged man with glioma. The CDR3 nucleotides are TGTGCCGTACGGGAGACCCAGTACTTC. It yields the protein CAVRETQYF.